This passage covers 32 T cell receptor beta chains from one sample sequenced in a study of cytomegalovirus exposure and HLA in healthy donors. The protocol was immunoSEQ multiplex PCR, while the TCRdb copy is restricted to in-frame clones and leaves out a portion. Among 68,000 or so clones listed, 91% were seen once. Sequencing was carried out using PBMCs. The receptors shown here come from a man aged 18 to 29 in good health and CMV-seronegative.

This clone appeared a single time. This rearrangement joins TRBV27 to TRBJ2-7, with 13 bases lining up with TRBD2. Trimming removed 6 bases from V and 7 bases from J; junction bases left unmatched: 15. Germline-derived CDR1 and CDR2 are MNHEY and SMNVEV (reference sequence). The CDR3 is made up of 17 amino acids. CDR3: CASSIRSGLAGVREQYF. The CDR3 DNA reads as TGTGCCAGCAGCATTAGGAGTGGACTAGCGGGAGTTCGGGAGCAGTACTTC.

The V and J genes are TRBV7-2 and TRBJ2-3, with D tentatively TRBD2 (6 bases). The CDR3 spans 16 residues. Trimming took off 0 bases at V and 2 bases at J, with 12 bases between the two ends. Germline V gives CDR1 SGHTA, CDR2 FQGNSA. The CDR3 loop reads CASSLAGAGNTDTQYF. The CDR3 DNA reads as TGTGCCAGCAGCTTAGCAGGGGCGGGAAACACAGATACGCAGTATTTT.

The chain uses TRBV4-1 and TRBJ2-2; 12 positions match TRBD1. The CDR3 loop spans 16 amino acids. Germline V gene data show CDR1 as MGHRA and CDR2 as YSYEKL. Trimming removed 3 bases from V and 7 bases from J; junction bases left unmatched: 6. CDR3 nucleotide sequence: TGCGCCAGCAGCCACATGGGACAGGGGGCTAACGGGGAGCTGTTTTTT. As protein: CASSHMGQGANGELFF.

The chain uses TRBV6-1 and TRBJ2-1, with 13 positions matching TRBD2. V shed 4 bases and J 7 bases; nucleotides not matched to a gene: 4. Germline V gene sequence: CDR1 MNHNS, CDR2 SASEGT. This CDR3 region has 15 residues. CDR3 coding DNA: TGTGCCAGCAGTGTACTAGCGGGAGGGTCAAATGAGCAGTTCTTC. Translating gives CASSVLAGGSNEQFF.

The chain joins TRBV14 to TRBJ2-7; maybe TRBD2 (6 bases). CDR1 and CDR2 (germline): SGHDN, FVKESK. The V end was cut by 1 base, the J end by 7 bases, with 20 bases between. The CDR3 loop spans 16 amino acids. The CDR3 here is CASSQGGRGFGEEQYF. The CDR3 DNA is TGTGCCAGCAGCCAAGGGGGCCGGGGGTTTGGAGAGGAGCAGTACTTC.

The gene calls are TRBV9 and TRBJ2-7; 10 nucleotides line up with TRBD1. Germline V gene data show CDR1 as SGDLS and CDR2 as YYNGEE. V lost 3 bases to trimming and J lost 2 bases; unmatched junction nucleotides: 2. The CDR3 spans 14 residues. CDR3 region: CASSEGQGTYEQYF. CDR3 DNA: TGTGCCAGCAGCGAGGGACAGGGGACCTACGAGCAGTACTTC.

The count of this clone is one. The chain employs TRBV28 and TRBJ1-3, with D hard to call. V was clipped by 1 base and J by 7 bases, with 14 bases between them. This CDR3 has 15 amino acids. CDR1 and CDR2 (germline): MDHEN, SYDVKM. The CDR3 DNA sequence: TGTGCCAGCAGTTTATTTATAGGAGGGATCAACACCATATATTTT. Protein: CASSLFIGGINTIYF.

The chain uses TRBV6-1 and TRBJ2-7, with D perhaps TRBD2 (6 bases). Germline V gene lookup returns CDR1 MNHNS and CDR2 SASEGT. V was pared by 3 bases and J by 0 bases, with 12 bases between. The CDR3 is 15 amino acids. The CDR3, as DNA: TGTGCCAGCAGTGATGCGGGACGTAGCTCCTACGAGCAGTACTTC. It encodes CASSDAGRSSYEQYF.

The genes are TRBV18 and TRBJ2-7; D may be TRBD2 (5 bases). V was trimmed by 3 bases and J by 5 bases, leaving 14 bases between them. CDR1 and CDR2 (germline): KGHSH, LQKENI. This CDR3 is 14 amino acids long. The CDR3 DNA reads TGTGCCAGCTCACCGCCGGGGAAGCCCCACGAGCAGTACTTC. Protein product: CASSPPGKPHEQYF.

About this clone: The junction differs from germline at one of its ends, possibly a read error. In DNA form, the CDR3 reads TGTGCCATCAAAACAGGGGGCGCGGACACCCGGGAGCTGTTTTTT. It codes for CAIKTGGADTRELFF. This chain connects TRBV10-3 to TRBJ2-2; TRBD1 agrees at 9 bases. The CDR3 has 15 residues. The germline V gene has CDR1 ENHRY and CDR2 SYGVKD.

This chain connects TRBV2 to TRBJ2-7; maybe TRBD1 (5 bases). Germline assignment: CDR1 SNHLY and CDR2 FYNNEI. This CDR3 contains 12 residues. V gave up 6 bases and J gave up 3 bases, with 9 bases separating them. CDR3 in DNA: TGTGCCAGCAGCTCCCAGGGCTACGAGCAGTACTTC. This sequence encodes CASSSQGYEQYF.

This rearrangement joins TRBV25-1 to TRBJ2-5, with a tentative D call TRBD1 (5 bases). CDR1 is MGHDK, CDR2 SYGVNS, per germline. The CDR3 is 13 amino acids. V was shortened by 4 bases and J by 4 bases, with 10 bases between the two germline ends. The CDR3 DNA reads TGTGCCAGCAGTGTAGCAGGGTCAGAGACCCAGTACTTC. Translated: CASSVAGSETQYF.

This clone was observed once. V is TRBV7-8 and J is TRBJ2-7, with D perhaps matching TRBD1 (5 bases). Germline V gene data show CDR1 as SGHVS and CDR2 as FQNEAQ. Trimming took off 2 bases at V and 9 bases at J, with 14 bases between the two ends. The CDR3 spans 13 residues. The CDR3 loop reads CASSLQDPQGQYF. In DNA, the CDR3 is TGTGCCAGCAGCTTACAGGACCCCCAGGGGCAGTACTTC.

Regarding this clone: The junction does not match germline at one end; this may be a read error. The V call is TRBV4-3, the J call TRBJ2-1, with D possibly matching TRBD1 (6 bases). There are 15 residues in the CDR3. CDR1 and CDR2 (germline): LGHNA, YSLEER. CDR3: CASNQYRDTHNEQFF. The CDR3 DNA reads TGCGCCAGCAACCAATACCGGGACACTCACAATGAGCAGTTCTTC.

The gene calls are TRBV7-9 and TRBJ1-3; maybe TRBD1 (6 bases). The V end lost 5 bases, the J end lost 0 bases, and 14 bases lay between the germline ends. There are 16 residues in the CDR3. Germline V gene sequence: CDR1 SEHNR, CDR2 FQNEAQ (reference sequence). The CDR3 sequence: CASSISGTRSGNTIYF. The CDR3 bases are TGTGCCAGCAGCATATCCGGGACACGCTCTGGAAACACCATATATTTT.

This clone came up a few times. The chain is built from TRBV28 and TRBJ2-7; perhaps TRBD2 as D (6 bases). The germline V gene has CDR1 MDHEN and CDR2 SYDVKM. The CDR3 sequence is 15 residues long. The V and J ends lost 0 bases and 2 bases respectively, with 11 bases between them. CDR3 sequence: CASSLWTGDPYEQYF. In DNA form, the CDR3 reads TGTGCCAGCAGTTTATGGACGGGGGATCCCTACGAGCAGTACTTC. The full variable domain, rest sourced from reference TRBV28 and TRBJ2-7, is DVKVTQSSRYLVKRTGEKVFLECVQDMDHENMFWYRQDPGLGLRLIYFSYDVKMKEKGDIPEGYSVSREKKERFSLILESASTNQTSMYLCASSLWTGDPYEQYFGPGTRLTVT.

The chain links TRBV6-1 to TRBJ1-1, with D perhaps matching TRBD1 (5 bases). The germline V gene encodes CDR1 MNHNS and CDR2 SASEGT. This CDR3 is 13 amino acids long. The V and J ends lost 8 bases and 4 bases respectively, with 14 bases between them. The CDR3 reads CASPSGESTEAFF. The CDR3, as DNA: TGTGCCAGCCCCTCGGGGGAAAGCACTGAAGCTTTCTTT.

The genes are TRBV27 and TRBJ1-2, with a weak D call TRBD1 (6 bases). The CDR3 is 14 amino acids. Per the germline V gene, CDR1 is MNHEY and CDR2 is SMNVEV (reference sequence). V was shortened by 4 bases and J by 4 bases, with 13 bases between the two germline ends. The CDR3 protein is CASSSQGPVYGYTF. The CDR3, as DNA: TGTGCCAGCAGTTCACAGGGCCCCGTCTATGGCTACACCTTC.

This clone occurred a few times. V is TRBV9 and J is TRBJ1-1; D possibly corresponds to TRBD1 (5 bases). The CDR3 has 14 amino acids. The germline gives CDR1 SGDLS, CDR2 YYNGEE. Trimming shortened V by 1 base and J by 4 bases, and 11 bases separated the two germline ends. Here the CDR3 reads CASSVRGEVTEAFF. Here the CDR3 DNA reads TGTGCCAGCAGCGTACGGGGGGAGGTCACTGAAGCTTTCTTT.

V gene TRBV7-2 combines with J gene TRBJ2-1, with 8 bases aligning to TRBD2. Germline CDR1 is SGHTA and CDR2 is FQGNSA. This CDR3 is 14 amino acids long. V was clipped by 5 bases and J by 7 bases; unmatched bases: 7. The DNA of the CDR3 is TGTGCCAGCAGCGGAGTAGCGGGACTGAATGAGCAGTTCTTC. Encoded protein: CASSGVAGLNEQFF.

A single count supports this clone. This chain links TRBV25-1 with TRBJ2-3; 7 positions match TRBD2. The CDR3 contains 14 residues. Losses at the gene ends were 8 bases for V and 8 bases for J; bases not matched to a gene: 13. From germline, CDR1 is MGHDK and CDR2 SYGVNS. This CDR3 reads CASAEASGTGTQYF. CDR3 DNA: TGTGCCAGCGCCGAGGCTAGCGGTACGGGTACGCAGTATTTT.

This chain joins TRBV4-1 and TRBJ2-7; unclear D gene. The CDR3 contains 17 residues. The germline V and J ends were trimmed by 1 base and 3 bases, with 19 bases remaining between them. CDR1 is MGHRA and CDR2 is YSYEKL in the germline V gene. CDR3 amino acids: CASSQVLGYQASYEQYF. CDR3 nucleotide sequence: TGCGCCAGCAGCCAAGTCTTGGGCTATCAGGCGAGCTACGAGCAGTACTTC.

The chain has TRBV27 and TRBJ1-1; 7 nucleotides match TRBD1. V trimming: 3 bases; J trimming: 6 bases; junction bases outside the gene matches: 1. The CDR3 loop spans 12 amino acids. Germline V gene data show CDR1 as MNHEY and CDR2 as SMNVEV (reference sequence). The CDR3 sequence is CASSFRGSEAFF. Here the CDR3 DNA reads TGTGCCAGCAGTTTCAGGGGGTCTGAAGCTTTCTTT.

The chain links TRBV7-2 to TRBJ1-5; D is perhaps TRBD1 (6 bases). Trimming removed 3 bases from V and 9 bases from J, with 9 bases in between. The CDR3 has 12 residues. Germline CDR1 is SGHTA and CDR2 is FQGNSA. The CDR3 protein is CASSFSGVPQHF. The DNA of the CDR3 is TGTGCCAGCAGCTTTTCAGGGGTGCCCCAGCATTTT.

V is TRBV28 and J is TRBJ2-7; D may be TRBD1 (6 bases). V gave up 1 base and J gave up 5 bases, with 12 bases separating them. The CDR3 extends over 14 amino acids. CDR1 and CDR2 from the germline V gene are MDHEN and SYDVKM. CDR3 region: CASSLSGGGHEQYF. The CDR3 nucleotides are TGTGCCAGCAGTTTATCTGGGGGCGGGCACGAGCAGTACTTC. The whole variable domain, remainder taken from reference TRBV28 and TRBJ2-7, is DVKVTQSSRYLVKRTGEKVFLECVQDMDHENMFWYRQDPGLGLRLIYFSYDVKMKEKGDIPEGYSVSREKKERFSLILESASTNQTSMYLCASSLSGGGHEQYFGPGTRLTVT.

This clone occurred once. J is TRBJ2-3 and V is TRBV9; tentatively, D is TRBD2 (5 bases). The CDR3 covers 14 residues. Germline CDR1 SGDLS, CDR2 YYNGEE. Trimming removed 0 bases from V and 6 bases from J, with 11 bases in between. CDR3 protein: CASSVEYIADTQYF. CDR3 in DNA: TGTGCCAGCAGCGTAGAATATATAGCGGATACGCAGTATTTT. Based on the CDR3 plus reference TRBV9 and TRBJ2-3, the full variable domain is DSGVTQTPKHLITATGQRVTLRCSPRSGDLSVYWYQQSLDQGLQFLIQYYNGEERAKGNILERFSAQQFPDLHSELNLSSLELGDSALYFCASSVEYIADTQYFGPGTRLTVL.

This rearrangement joins TRBV5-1 to TRBJ2-5, with 11 bases aligning to TRBD2. The CDR3 runs 18 residues. Trimming removed 0 bases from V and 1 base from J; junction bases left unmatched: 8. From germline, CDR1 is SGHRS and CDR2 YFSETQ. This chain's CDR3 is CASSLGVGLAASQETQYF. The CDR3 DNA sequence: TGCGCCAGCAGCTTGGGCGTGGGACTAGCGGCGTCCCAAGAGACCCAGTACTTC.

The chain is built from TRBV27 and TRBJ1-5; the D is unclear. CDR3 length equals 16 residues. CDR1 and CDR2 from the germline V gene are MNHEY and SMNVEV (reference sequence). Trimming stripped 0 bases from V and 6 bases from J, with 15 bases between. The chain's CDR3 is CASSLSLGEASQPQHF. The CDR3 bases are TGTGCCAGCAGTTTATCTCTCGGAGAGGCGAGTCAGCCCCAGCATTTT.

This chain joins TRBV4-2 and TRBJ2-7, with D possibly being TRBD2 (5 bases). The V and J ends lost 0 bases and 3 bases respectively, with 9 bases between them. The CDR3 has 14 amino acids. The germline CDR1 and CDR2 sequences are LGHNA and YNFKEQ. The CDR3 DNA sequence: TGTGCCAGCAGCCAAGAGATCGGAGGCTACGAGCAGTACTTC. Translating gives CASSQEIGGYEQYF.

The V call is TRBV28, the J call TRBJ2-5, with D maybe TRBD2 (5 bases). V was pared by 6 bases and J by 5 bases, with 13 bases between. The CDR3 length is 13 residues. Germline loops: CDR1 MDHEN, CDR2 SYDVKM. In DNA, the CDR3 is TGTGCCAGCAGCCGCGACGGGGAGGAGACCCAGTACTTC. Residues: CASSRDGEETQYF.

The CDR3 is CASGLFPGEETQYF. In nucleotides, the CDR3 is TGTGCTAGTGGTTTATTTCCGGGGGAGGAGACCCAGTACTTC. V is TRBV12-5 and J is TRBJ2-5, with D possibly being TRBD2 (6 bases). This CDR3 is 14 amino acids long. The ends were cut back, 3 bases at V and 5 bases at J, with 13 bases in the middle. In germline, CDR1 is LGHNT, CDR2 FRNRAP.

The chain recombines TRBV5-6 with TRBJ2-1, with D maybe TRBD1 (6 bases). Between the trimmed V and J ends, which lost 4 bases and 9 bases, there was a span of 14 bases. The CDR3 length is 13 residues. The germline CDR1 and CDR2 sequences are SGHDT and YYEEEE. CDR3 sequence (DNA): TGTGCCAGCAGCCCTGGGGGCTTTATTGAGCAGTTCTTC. Translated: CASSPGGFIEQFF.